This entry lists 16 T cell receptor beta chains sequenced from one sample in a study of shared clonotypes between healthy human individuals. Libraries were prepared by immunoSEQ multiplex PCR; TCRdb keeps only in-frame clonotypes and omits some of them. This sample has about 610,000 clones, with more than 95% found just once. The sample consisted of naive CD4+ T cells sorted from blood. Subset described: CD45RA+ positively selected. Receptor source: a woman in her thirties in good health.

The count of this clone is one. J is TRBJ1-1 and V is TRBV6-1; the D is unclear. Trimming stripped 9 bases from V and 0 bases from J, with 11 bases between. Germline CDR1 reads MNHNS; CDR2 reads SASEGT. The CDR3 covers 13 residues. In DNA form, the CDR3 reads TGTGCCAGTAGTATCAATTTGAACACTGAAGCTTTCTTT. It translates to CASSINLNTEAFF.

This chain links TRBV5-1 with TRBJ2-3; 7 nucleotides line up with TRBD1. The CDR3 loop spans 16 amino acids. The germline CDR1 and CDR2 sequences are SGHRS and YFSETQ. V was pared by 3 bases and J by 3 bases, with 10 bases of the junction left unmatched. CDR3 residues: CASSWGTAWGTDTQYF. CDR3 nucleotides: TGCGCCAGCAGCTGGGGGACAGCTTGGGGGACAGATACGCAGTATTTT.

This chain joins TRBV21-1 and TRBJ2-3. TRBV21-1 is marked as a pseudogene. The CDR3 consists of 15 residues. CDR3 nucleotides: TGTGCCAGCAGCACCGGAGGGGGGTCGACAGATACGCAGTATTTT. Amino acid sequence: CASSTGGGSTDTQYF.

CDR3 DNA: TGCGCCAGCAGCGTCTACCCCGGGACAGGGTTCGGGGAGCTGTTTTTT. Its translation is CASSVYPGTGFGELFF. The chain links TRBV5-1 to TRBJ2-2, with 9 bases identical to TRBD1. V lost 4 bases, J lost 7 bases, and 11 bases stayed unmatched. This CDR3 contains 16 residues. Germline CDR1 SGHRS, CDR2 YFSETQ.

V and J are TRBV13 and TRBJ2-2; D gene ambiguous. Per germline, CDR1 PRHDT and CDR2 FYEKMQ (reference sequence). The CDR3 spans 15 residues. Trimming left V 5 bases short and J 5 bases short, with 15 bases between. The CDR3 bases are TGTGCCAGCAGCCGCCGGAGTGATGGGACCGGGGAGCTGTTTTTT. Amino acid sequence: CASSRRSDGTGELFF.

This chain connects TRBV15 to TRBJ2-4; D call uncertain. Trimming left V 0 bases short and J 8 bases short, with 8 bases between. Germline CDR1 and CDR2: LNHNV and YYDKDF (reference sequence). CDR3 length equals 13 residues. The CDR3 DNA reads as TGTGCCACCAGCAGAGATCCTTTAGACATTCAGTACTTC. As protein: CATSRDPLDIQYF.

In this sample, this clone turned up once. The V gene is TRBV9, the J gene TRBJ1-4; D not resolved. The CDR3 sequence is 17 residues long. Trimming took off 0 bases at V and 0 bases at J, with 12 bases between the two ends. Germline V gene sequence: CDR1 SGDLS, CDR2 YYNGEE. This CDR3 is CASSVGAGAATNEKLFF. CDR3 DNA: TGTGCCAGCAGCGTAGGGGCTGGAGCAGCAACTAATGAAAAACTGTTTTTT.

The CDR3 spells CASSVPLRASNTGELFF. For the CDR3, the DNA is TGTGCCAGCAGCGTCCCCCTCAGGGCCTCGAACACCGGGGAGCTGTTTTTT. V gene TRBV7-6 combines with J gene TRBJ2-2, with D possibly matching TRBD1 (5 bases). Trimming shortened V by 5 bases and J by 0 bases, and 16 bases separated the two germline ends. CDR1 is SGHVS and CDR2 is FNYEAQ in the germline V gene. CDR3 size: 17 residues.

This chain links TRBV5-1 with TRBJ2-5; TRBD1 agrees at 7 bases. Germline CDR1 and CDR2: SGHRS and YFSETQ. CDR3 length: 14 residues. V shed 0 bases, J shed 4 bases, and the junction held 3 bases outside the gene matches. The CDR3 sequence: CASSLEQGRETQYF. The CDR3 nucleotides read TGCGCCAGCAGCTTGGAACAGGGGCGAGAGACCCAGTACTTC.

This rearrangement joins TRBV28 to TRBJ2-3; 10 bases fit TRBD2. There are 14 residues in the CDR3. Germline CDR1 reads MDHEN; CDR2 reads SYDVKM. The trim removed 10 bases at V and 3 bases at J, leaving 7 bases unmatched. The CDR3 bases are TGTGCCACCACACCGGGACTAGCGACAGATACGCAGTATTTT. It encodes CATTPGLATDTQYF.

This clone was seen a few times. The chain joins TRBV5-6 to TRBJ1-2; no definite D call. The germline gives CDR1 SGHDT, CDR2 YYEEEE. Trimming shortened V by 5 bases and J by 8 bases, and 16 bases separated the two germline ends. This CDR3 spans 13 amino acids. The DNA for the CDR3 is TGTGCCAGCAGTACCGCAGTGGGTCGAGGCTACACCTTC. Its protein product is CASSTAVGRGYTF.

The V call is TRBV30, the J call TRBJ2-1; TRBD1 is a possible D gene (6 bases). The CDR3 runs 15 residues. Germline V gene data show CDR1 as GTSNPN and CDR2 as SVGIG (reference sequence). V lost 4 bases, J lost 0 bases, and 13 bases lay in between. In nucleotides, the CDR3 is TGTGCCTGGATAGGGGGTCTTAGCTCCTACAATGAGCAGTTCTTC. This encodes CAWIGGLSSYNEQFF. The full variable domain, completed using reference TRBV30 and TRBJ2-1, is SQTIHQWPATLVQPVGSPLSLECTVEGTSNPNLYWYRQAAGRGLQLLFYSVGIGQISSEVPQNLSASRPQDRQFILSSKKLLLSDSGFYLCAWIGGLSSYNEQFFGPGTRLTVL.

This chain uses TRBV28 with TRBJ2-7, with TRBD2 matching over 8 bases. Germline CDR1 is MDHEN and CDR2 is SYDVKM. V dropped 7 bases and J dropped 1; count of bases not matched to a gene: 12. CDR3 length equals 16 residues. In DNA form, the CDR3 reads TGTGCCAGCATCCGGCTAGCGGGTGGGGGGTCCTACGAGCAGTACTTC. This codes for CASIRLAGGGSYEQYF.

The CDR3 sequence: CASSPSGTRKTEQYF. The CDR3 coding sequence is TGTGCCAGCAGCCCCTCCGGGACTAGGAAGACCGAGCAGTACTTC. V and J are TRBV7-2 and TRBJ2-7; 8 nucleotides match TRBD2. The CDR3 totals 15 residues. After removal of 5 bases from V and 6 bases from J, the junction contained 12 bases not matched to a gene. CDR1 and CDR2 (germline): SGHTA, FQGNSA.

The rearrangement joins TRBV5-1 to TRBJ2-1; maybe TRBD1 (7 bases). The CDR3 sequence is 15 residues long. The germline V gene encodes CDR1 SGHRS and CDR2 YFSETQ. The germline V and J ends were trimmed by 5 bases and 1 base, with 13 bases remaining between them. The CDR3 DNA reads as TGCGCCAGCAGGGTCAGGGGGGATTCCTACAATGAGCAGTTCTTC. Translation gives CASRVRGDSYNEQFF.

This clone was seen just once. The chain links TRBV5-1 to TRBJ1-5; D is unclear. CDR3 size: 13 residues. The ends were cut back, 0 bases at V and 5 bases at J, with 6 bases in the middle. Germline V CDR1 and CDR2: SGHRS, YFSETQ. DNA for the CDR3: TGCGCCAGCAGCTTGGATTTGTATCAGCCCCAGCATTTT. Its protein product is CASSLDLYQPQHF.